This passage covers 5 T cell receptor beta chains from one sample sequenced in a study of regulatory T cells in long-lasting Graves disease. Regarding time point: newly diagnosed GD, antithyroid drugs for less than 3 months. Extracted RNA from PBMCs served as the source of the TCR library. With iRepertoire HTBI primers and Arm-PCR of CDR3 regions, TCR beta libraries were built. TCRdb re-analysed the multiplex PCR reads in MiXCR, keeping a single row per CDR3 protein. The table has approximately 440,000 distinct CDR3 sequences, around 15% seen once. The same data also went into a second study, on T cells in Graves' hyperthyroidism and ophthalmopathy.

The material sequenced was peripheral blood mononuclear cells (PBMCs), taken at new diagnosis, from a patient treated with antithyroid drugs. The receptors were sampled from a man between 40 and 49 years old with Graves disease.

This clonotype appeared a few times. This chain uses TRBV9 with TRBJ2-7; D possibly corresponds to TRBD2 (5 bases). Germline CDR1 is SGDLS and CDR2 is YYNGEE. The CDR3 length is 13 residues. V lost 7 bases to trimming and J lost 3 bases, with 14 bases between them. CDR3 coding DNA: TGTGCCAGCGGCCCGGGAATGGGCTACGAGCAGTACTTC. Protein sequence: CASGPGMGYEQYF.

The sample holds many counts of this clonotype. The chain carries TRBV3-1 and TRBJ2-3; tentatively, D is TRBD2 (6 bases). V dropped 5 bases and J dropped 4 bases, with 16 bases sitting between them. Germline CDR1 LGHDT, CDR2 YNNKEL (reference sequence). CDR3 size: 15 residues. In DNA form, the CDR3 reads TGTGCCAGCAGCGATAGCGGCAACCGTGCAGATACGCAGTATTTT. It encodes CASSDSGNRADTQYF.

In its sample, this clonotype was seen many times. This rearrangement joins TRBV18 to TRBJ1-2; D gene uncertain. This CDR3 spans 14 amino acids. Germline CDR1 and CDR2: KGHSH and LQKENI. Trimming took 3 bases from V and 5 from J, leaving 13 bases between them. The CDR3 region is CASSPSTVSYGYTF. The CDR3 DNA reads as TGTGCCAGCTCACCCTCGACCGTCAGTTATGGCTACACCTTC.

On this clonotype: Since a much larger clone is just one base distant, this may be a read error. V and J are TRBV28 and TRBJ1-4, with D possibly TRBD1 on 6 matching bases. The CDR3 consists of 15 residues. The V end was cut by 6 bases, the J end by 2 bases, with 13 bases between. Germline V gene lookup returns CDR1 MDHEN and CDR2 SYDVKM. The CDR3 nucleotides read TGTGCCAGCAGGCCCCTGGGGGCGACTAATGAAAAACTGTTTTTT. It specifies CASRPLGATNEKLFF.

This clonotype was picked up many times. The V gene is TRBV5-1, the J gene TRBJ2-7; possibly TRBD1 for D (5 bases). V lost 4 bases, J lost 3 bases, and 14 bases lay in between. The CDR3 consists of 14 residues. The germline gives CDR1 SGHRS, CDR2 YFSETQ. CDR3 residues: CASSVQGGNYEQYF. The DNA of the CDR3 is TGCGCCAGCAGCGTGCAGGGTGGGAACTACGAGCAGTACTTC.